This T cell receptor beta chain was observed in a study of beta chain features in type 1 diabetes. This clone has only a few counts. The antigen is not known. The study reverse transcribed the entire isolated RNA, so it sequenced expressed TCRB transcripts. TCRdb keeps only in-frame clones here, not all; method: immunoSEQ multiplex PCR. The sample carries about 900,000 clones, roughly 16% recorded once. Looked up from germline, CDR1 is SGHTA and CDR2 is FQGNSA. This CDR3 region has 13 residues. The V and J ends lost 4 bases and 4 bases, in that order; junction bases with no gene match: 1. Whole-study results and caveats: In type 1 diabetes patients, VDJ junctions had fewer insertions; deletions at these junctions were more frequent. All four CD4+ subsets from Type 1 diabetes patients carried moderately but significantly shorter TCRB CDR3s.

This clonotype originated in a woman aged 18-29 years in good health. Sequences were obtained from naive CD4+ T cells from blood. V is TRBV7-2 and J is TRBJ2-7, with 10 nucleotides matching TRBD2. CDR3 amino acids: CASSSSGRYEQYF. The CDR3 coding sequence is TGTGCCAGCAGCTCTAGCGGGAGATACGAGCAGTACTTC.